One TCR beta chain is described in this entry. Its antigen is as yet unknown. The sample originates from a study of T-cell reconstitution after alpha-beta-depleted transplantation in children. The study, taken as a whole, reports: Certain patients had high TCRbeta diversity at day 60, and it came from recipient T cells and thymic progenitors that survived. The study reportedly traced alpha-beta T cells about two months after transplant to several hundred expanded graft clones. Fresh T-cell production supplied most of the T-cell counts and diversity seen one year after transplant.

Preparation of the TCRbeta library was carried out with unique molecular identifiers. TCRdb analysed the PCR reads with MiXCR anew, one entry per CDR3 protein. The table includes tens of thousands of distinct CDR3 sequences, roughly 46% detected once. The receptor's source is a male patient younger than 18 who had a stem cell transplant for acute lymphoblastic leukemia, so the T cells may come from the graft donor. The sequencing used PBMCs, mostly from graft donor cells, collected 360 days after TCRalphabeta/CD19-depleted stem cell transplant.

The CDR3 protein is CASSFGFTTDTQYF. The CDR3 DNA sequence: TGTGCCAGCAGTTTTGGGTTTACCACAGATACGCAGTATTTT. V and J are TRBV28 and TRBJ2-3; no firm D call. Germline CDR1 is MDHEN and CDR2 is SYDVKM. The CDR3 loop spans 14 amino acids. V lost 3 bases to trimming and J lost 2 bases, with 9 bases between them.